One and the same sample provided the 18 T cell receptor beta chains below, sequenced in a study of technical replicates of blood from a few donors (dated by TCRdb to 2016 to 2017). Library generation was performed with the immunoSEQ multiplex PCR assay. Sourced from immuneACCESS, this table was stored by TCRdb with only in-frame sequences that have V and J called. A share of the clones is absent; for the studies checked, an unresolved V gene accounts for under half, and the remainder has no known explanation. The sample profile shows some 71,000 clones; roughly 97% of them were found once. The ten largest clones add up to roughly 0.2% of the sample. Sequencing was performed on T cells isolated from PBMCs. The receptors were gathered from a human donor in good health.

J is TRBJ1-4 and V is TRBV9; 10 nucleotides agree with TRBD1. The CDR3 has 14 amino acids. With V trimmed by 1 base and J by 8 bases, 2 bases remained unmatched. Germline CDR1 and CDR2: SGDLS and YYNGEE. Written as DNA, the CDR3 is TGTGCCAGCAGCGTAAAGGGACAGGGGGAAAAACTGTTTTTT. Protein: CASSVKGQGEKLFF.

The chain employs TRBV28 and TRBJ1-2, with TRBD1 matching over 7 bases. The V gene's germline CDR1 is MDHEN and CDR2 SYDVKM. J was trimmed by 5 bases and V by 3 bases; bases with no gene match: 3. There are 13 residues in the CDR3. CDR3 residues: CASSLPGGYGYTF. In nucleotides, the CDR3 is TGTGCCAGCAGTTTGCCAGGGGGTTATGGCTACACCTTC.

The chain has TRBV7-3 and TRBJ2-2; D is possibly TRBD1 (6 bases). Germline lookup yields CDR1 SGHTA and CDR2 FQGTGA. V was pared by 2 bases and J by 1 base, with 8 bases between. The CDR3 consists of 15 residues. The CDR3 region is CASSLEGQNTGELFF. The CDR3 coding sequence is TGTGCCAGCAGCTTAGAGGGACAGAACACCGGGGAGCTGTTTTTT.

The chain is built from TRBV5-5 and TRBJ1-1, with 7 bases matching TRBD1. Germline loops: CDR1 SGHKS, CDR2 YYEKEE (reference sequence). The trim removed 5 bases at V and 6 bases at J, leaving 13 bases unmatched. This CDR3 is built from 15 residues. The CDR3 sequence is CASSRTGEDVAEAFF. The CDR3 DNA follows: TGTGCCAGCAGTCGTACAGGGGAGGATGTGGCTGAAGCTTTCTTT.

The chain employs TRBV28 and TRBJ1-2; 7 bases fit TRBD1. Trimming removed 5 bases from V and 8 bases from J; junction bases left unmatched: 11. Germline V gene data show CDR1 as MDHEN and CDR2 as SYDVKM. The CDR3 covers 14 residues. In DNA, the CDR3 is TGTGCCAGCAGTACGGGACAGCCCCCGACGGGCTACACCTTC. This gives the protein CASSTGQPPTGYTF.

The chain uses TRBV7-6 and TRBJ2-3; D call uncertain. The CDR3 covers 16 residues. V gave up 5 bases and J gave up 2 bases, with 17 bases separating them. Per the germline V gene, CDR1 is SGHVS and CDR2 is FNYEAQ. CDR3 DNA sequence: TGTGCCAGCAGCGCATCGGCTAGTGGATACACAGATACGCAGTATTTT. Translation: CASSASASGYTDTQYF.

The CDR3 DNA follows: TGTGCCAGCAGACCTACGCCGGGACAGGTCGCCTACGAGCAGTACTTC. It yields the protein CASRPTPGQVAYEQYF. V usage is TRBV7-9 and J usage is TRBJ2-7, with 8 bases lining up with TRBD1. Looked up from germline, CDR1 is SEHNR and CDR2 is FQNEAQ (reference sequence). The junction had 12 bases not matched to a gene; V was cut back by 6 bases and J by 2 bases. The CDR3 has 16 amino acids.

The chain uses TRBV5-4 and TRBJ1-1; weak D call: TRBD1 (5 bases). Per the germline V gene, CDR1 is SGHNT and CDR2 is YYREEE (reference sequence). V was clipped by 4 bases and J by 1 base, with 11 bases between them. The length of the CDR3 is 14 residues. CDR3 nucleotide sequence: TGTGCCAGCAGCACGTCCGGGGGGAACACTGAAGCTTTCTTT. This codes for CASSTSGGNTEAFF.

The J gene is TRBJ1-2, the V gene TRBV7-8; the match to TRBD1 covers 9 bases. After removal of 4 bases from V and 6 bases from J, the junction contained 6 bases not matched to a gene. Germline assignment: CDR1 SGHVS and CDR2 FQNEAQ. The CDR3 is made up of 14 amino acids. The CDR3, as DNA: TGTGCCAGCAGCTCAGGGACAGGGAGGAATGGCTACACCTTC. It codes for CASSSGTGRNGYTF.

The V gene is TRBV27, the J gene TRBJ2-1; 10 nucleotides match TRBD2. The trim removed 6 bases at V and 9 bases at J, leaving 8 bases unmatched. Germline V gene lookup returns CDR1 MNHEY and CDR2 SMNVEV (reference sequence). This CDR3 comprises 14 residues. CDR3 coding DNA: TGTGCCAGCAGCCCAAGCGGGAGGGCTTTTGAGCAGTTCTTC. This codes for CASSPSGRAFEQFF.

In its sample, this clone was seen once. The chain employs TRBV27 and TRBJ1-1; no definite D call. V lost 0 bases and J lost 3, with 8 bases in between. Looked up from germline, CDR1 is MNHEY and CDR2 is SMNVEV (reference sequence). The CDR3 has 14 residues. The CDR3 region is CASSLSGRDTEAFF. In DNA, the CDR3 is TGTGCCAGCAGTTTATCGGGGAGGGACACTGAAGCTTTCTTT.

The chain is built from TRBV28 and TRBJ1-1; 7 bases agree with TRBD1. The V segment lost 8 bases and the J segment 3 bases; nucleotides outside the gene matches: 12. The CDR3 runs 15 residues. Germline V gene sequence: CDR1 MDHEN, CDR2 SYDVKM. In DNA, the CDR3 is TGTGCCAGCCTCAGGGGGTTCTCCCTGGACACTGAAGCTTTCTTT. Translated, it gives CASLRGFSLDTEAFF.

This chain joins TRBV5-1 and TRBJ1-2; no clear D. V was shortened by 0 bases and J by 0 bases, with 6 bases between the two germline ends. Looked up from germline, CDR1 is SGHRS and CDR2 is YFSETQ. This CDR3 contains 14 residues. The CDR3: CASSLGAANYGYTF. In DNA form, the CDR3 reads TGCGCCAGCAGCTTGGGGGCCGCTAACTATGGCTACACCTTC. The variable domain in full, with the rest retrieved from reference TRBV5-1 and TRBJ1-2, is KAGVTQTPRYLIKTRGQQVTLSCSPISGHRSVSWYQQTPGQGLQFLFEYFSETQRNKGNFPGRFSGRQFSNSRSEMNVSTLELGDSALYLCASSLGAANYGYTFGSGTRLTVV.

This clone is a singleton in its sample. The V gene is TRBV27, the J gene TRBJ2-1, with 10 positions matching TRBD2. CDR1 is MNHEY, CDR2 SMNVEV, per germline (reference sequence). V trimming: 4 bases; J trimming: 6 bases; junction bases outside the gene matches: 21. CDR3 length equals 20 residues. DNA of the CDR3: TGTGCCAGCAGTTCACTCTTCAACCTTTTAGCGGGAGGAGTGGGCAATGAGCAGTTCTTC. This codes for CASSSLFNLLAGGVGNEQFF.

This clone was counted a single time. The gene calls are TRBV25-1 and TRBJ1-1; possible D gene TRBD1, 5 bases. Germline loops: CDR1 MGHDK, CDR2 SYGVNS. The CDR3 extends over 14 amino acids. Trimming took 2 bases from V and 10 from J, leaving 17 bases between them. As DNA, the CDR3 is TGTGCCAGCAGTGAACCGACGGGAGGGACCGGAGCTTTCTTT. Its protein product is CASSEPTGGTGAFF.

The chain uses TRBV6-6 and TRBJ2-2; maybe TRBD1 (6 bases). Germline CDR1 reads MNHNY; CDR2 reads SVGAGI (reference sequence). This CDR3 region has 15 residues. Trimming left V 2 bases short and J 2 bases short, with 9 bases between. The CDR3 region has the DNA TGTGCCAGCAGTTACCCGGGACACAACACCGGGGAGCTGTTTTTT. Its protein is CASSYPGHNTGELFF.

J is TRBJ2-7 and V is TRBV4-1; D uncertain. This CDR3 comprises 15 residues. The V gene lost 5 bases and the J gene lost 4 bases, with 18 bases spanning the gap. The germline V gene encodes CDR1 MGHRA and CDR2 YSYEKL. CDR3 DNA sequence: TGCGCCAGCAGCGAGGTGGCGGCCCTTACTTACGAGCAGTACTTC. It specifies CASSEVAALTYEQYF.

The chain joins TRBV25-1 to TRBJ1-3; maybe TRBD1 (6 bases). The CDR3 is made up of 15 amino acids. The ends were cut back, 3 bases at V and 4 bases at J, with 13 bases in the middle. The germline V gene has CDR1 MGHDK and CDR2 SYGVNS. The CDR3 bases are TGTGCCAGCAGTGACCAGACGCAGGGGGGAAACACCATATATTTT. Amino acids: CASSDQTQGGNTIYF.